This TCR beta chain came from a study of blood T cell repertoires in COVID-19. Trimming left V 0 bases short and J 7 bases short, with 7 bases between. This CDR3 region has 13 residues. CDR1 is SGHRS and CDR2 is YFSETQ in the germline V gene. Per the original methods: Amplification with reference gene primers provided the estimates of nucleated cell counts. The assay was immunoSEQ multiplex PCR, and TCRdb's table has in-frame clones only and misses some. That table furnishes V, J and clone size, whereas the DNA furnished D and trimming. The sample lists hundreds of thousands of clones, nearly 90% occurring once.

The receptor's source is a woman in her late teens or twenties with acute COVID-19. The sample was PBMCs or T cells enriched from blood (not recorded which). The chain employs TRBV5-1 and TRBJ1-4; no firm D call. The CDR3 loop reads CASSLELGEKLFF. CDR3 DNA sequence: TGCGCCAGCAGCTTGGAACTAGGTGAAAAACTGTTTTTT.